A selection of T cell receptor beta chains follows, all from one sample in a study of control samples from healthy donors and cancer patients. The data were produced by immunoSEQ multiplex PCR, yet TCRdb's version contains in-frame clones alone and is incomplete. The data hold tens of thousands of clones, with approximately 88% observed a single time. Sequencing was done on a sample of PBMCs. These receptors were obtained from a woman aged 45-65 years with lung cancer. CDR3s leave out the opening cysteine and the closing phenylalanine or tryptophan. A D gene is named only where the DNA matches it firmly.

V gene: TRBV6-5
D gene: TRBD1
J gene: TRBJ1-2
CDR3 protein: ASSYGTGVYGYT

V gene: TRBV24-1
D gene: TRBD1
J gene: TRBJ2-5
CDR3 protein: ATSDRGTGGETQY

V gene: TRBV28
D gene: .
J gene: TRBJ1-2
CDR3 protein: ASSPGQFGYT

V gene: TRBV18
D gene: TRBD1
J gene: TRBJ2-5
CDR3 protein: ASSRGQGETQY

V gene: TRBV24-1
D gene: .
J gene: TRBJ1-1
CDR3 protein: ATSDDRNTEAF

V gene: TRBV11-2
D gene: .
J gene: TRBJ1-4
CDR3 protein: ASSLSEKLF

V gene: TRBV5-1
D gene: TRBD1
J gene: TRBJ1-4
CDR3 protein: ASSEYRTGLNEKLF

V gene: TRBV18
D gene: .
J gene: TRBJ1-1
CDR3 protein: ASSPSSSGGTEAF

V gene: TRBV19
D gene: .
J gene: TRBJ2-7
CDR3 protein: ASSTQGNLNEQY

V gene: TRBV12-2
D gene: .
J gene: TRBJ2-7
CDR3 protein: ASRAPYEQY

V gene: TRBV12-3/TRBV12-4
D gene: .
J gene: TRBJ1-1
CDR3 protein: ASSPFATEAF

V gene: TRBV5-1
D gene: .
J gene: TRBJ1-2
CDR3 protein: ASSLDRDYGYT

V gene: TRBV5-1
D gene: TRBD2
J gene: TRBJ2-3
CDR3 protein: ASSREGADTQY

V gene: TRBV6-4
D gene: .
J gene: TRBJ2-2
CDR3 protein: ASSAQGNGELF

V gene: TRBV18
D gene: .
J gene: TRBJ1-2
CDR3 protein: ASSPLLGGGYT

V gene: TRBV28
D gene: .
J gene: TRBJ1-6
CDR3 protein: ASKRQYNSPLH

V gene: TRBV9
D gene: .
J gene: TRBJ2-1
CDR3 protein: ASSPRGGGRNEQF

V gene: TRBV10-3
D gene: .
J gene: TRBJ1-2
CDR3 protein: AISESRSPNYGYT

V gene: TRBV6-1
D gene: .
J gene: TRBJ1-5
CDR3 protein: ASSEGGVGNQPQH

V gene: TRBV9
D gene: .
J gene: TRBJ1-4
CDR3 protein: ASSATGVPEKLF

V gene: TRBV4-3
D gene: .
J gene: TRBJ1-6
CDR3 protein: ASSQKKVGNSPLH

V gene: TRBV6-2/TRBV6-3
D gene: .
J gene: TRBJ2-1
CDR3 protein: ASSYPLGEQF

V gene: TRBV27
D gene: TRBD1
J gene: TRBJ1-2
CDR3 protein: ASSLGRQGEYGYT

V gene: TRBV12-3/TRBV12-4
D gene: .
J gene: TRBJ1-1
CDR3 protein: ASSPDWNTEAF

V gene: TRBV19
D gene: .
J gene: TRBJ1-1
CDR3 protein: ASSIDSNTEAF

V gene: TRBV4-2
D gene: .
J gene: TRBJ1-5
CDR3 protein: ASSQGTFYQPQH

V gene: TRBV3-1/TRBV3-2
D gene: TRBD1
J gene: TRBJ2-4
CDR3 protein: ASSWDRGNIQY

V gene: TRBV6-4
D gene: .
J gene: TRBJ1-3
CDR3 protein: ASSRWLRGNGNTIY

V gene: TRBV4-3
D gene: TRBD1
J gene: TRBJ1-2
CDR3 protein: ASSQDRTGVYGYT

V gene: TRBV3-1/TRBV3-2
D gene: TRBD1
J gene: TRBJ1-1
CDR3 protein: ASRLDRGTEAF

V gene: TRBV18
D gene: .
J gene: TRBJ1-1
CDR3 protein: ASSPPGAEGWNTEAF

V gene: TRBV6-2/TRBV6-3
D gene: .
J gene: TRBJ1-2
CDR3 protein: ASSYLGGDGYT

V gene: TRBV2
D gene: .
J gene: TRBJ2-7
CDR3 protein: ASRDDGLSYEQY

V gene: TRBV3-1/TRBV3-2
D gene: TRBD2
J gene: TRBJ2-3
CDR3 protein: ASSPGLAGQDTQY

V gene: TRBV19
D gene: .
J gene: TRBJ2-3
CDR3 protein: ASRLAHRADTQY